The 9 T cell receptor beta chains reported below all come from one sample, sequenced in a study of blood T cell repertoires in COVID-19. Produced via immunoSEQ multiplex PCR; TCRdb's table is partial and in-frame only. This sample has a few hundred thousand clones; less than 90% occur once, and the top ten carry 5.5% to 7.5%. Sequenced sample: PBMCs or T cells enriched from blood (not recorded which). The receptors shown here come from a woman aged 40 to 50 who had recovered from COVID-19.

This clone was counted only a few times. The chain carries TRBV6-1 and TRBJ1-2, with TRBD1 identical over 9 bases. CDR3 length: 16 residues. The V segment lost 2 bases and the J segment 6 bases; nucleotides outside the gene matches: 10. Per germline, CDR1 MNHNS and CDR2 SASEGT. CDR3 bases: TGTGCCAGCAGTGAACCTCCGGGACAGGGTCGGGATGGCTACACCTTC. Translated, it gives CASSEPPGQGRDGYTF.

Regarding this clone: Relative to the germline gene, one junction end is altered; a read error may explain this. The chain uses TRBV29-1 and TRBJ2-7; 10 bases align to TRBD2. Germline assignment: CDR1 SQVTM and CDR2 ANQGSEA. The CDR3 has 17 residues. The CDR3 sequence is CSVEVTTGTSVAYEQYF. The DNA for the CDR3 is TGCAGCGTTGAAGTGACAACCGGGACTAGCGTCGCCTATGAGCAGTACTTC.

This clone was seen at least ten times. The same CDR3 is also encoded by other DNA sequences in this sample. The rearrangement joins TRBV9 to TRBJ2-7, with 12 positions matching TRBD2. Germline CDR1 SGDLS, CDR2 YYNGEE. V trimming: 0 bases; J trimming: 2 bases; junction bases outside the gene matches: 0. This CDR3 is built from 15 residues. The CDR3 DNA is TGTGCCAGCAGCGTAGGGACTAGCGGGACCTACGAGCAGTACTTC. It is translated as CASSVGTSGTYEQYF.

This chain links TRBV6-5 with TRBJ2-7; 7 positions agree with TRBD2. CDR1 MNHEY and CDR2 SVGAGI come from the germline V gene. The trim removed 5 bases at V and 5 bases at J, leaving 6 bases unmatched. CDR3 size: 13 residues. CDR3 sequence: CASSRTSHHEQYF. The CDR3 DNA is TGTGCCAGCAGTAGGACTAGTCACCACGAGCAGTACTTC.

The rearrangement links TRBV30 to TRBJ1-6; D gene ambiguous. Germline CDR1 reads GTSNPN; CDR2 reads SVGIG (reference sequence). The CDR3 is 15 residues long. The germline V and J ends were trimmed by 1 base and 4 bases, with 11 bases remaining between them. Here the CDR3 DNA reads TGTGCCTGGAGTGGGGAGGTGGGTTATAATTCACCCCTCCACTTT. Its protein is CAWSGEVGYNSPLHF.

The gene calls are TRBV27 and TRBJ2-5; D might be TRBD2 (5 bases). The CDR3 spans 14 residues. Trimming removed 0 bases from V and 9 bases from J, with 14 bases in between. Looked up from germline, CDR1 is MNHEY and CDR2 is SMNVEV (reference sequence). This CDR3 is CASSLSGGTGSQYF. The CDR3 DNA is TGTGCCAGCAGTTTATCCGGAGGAACCGGTTCCCAGTACTTC.

The CDR3 loop reads CASSLGQDSPLHF. The CDR3 bases are TGTGCCAGCAGCCTCGGACAGGACTCACCCCTCCACTTT. The rearrangement uses TRBV3-1 (or the pseudogene TRBV3-2) and TRBJ1-6; 7 bases match TRBD1. Germline assignment: CDR1 LGHDT and CDR2 YNNKEL (reference sequence). The CDR3 is 13 amino acids. The V segment lost 4 bases and the J segment 10 bases; nucleotides outside the gene matches: 4.

The chain links TRBV19 to TRBJ1-1, with D possibly TRBD1 on 6 matching bases. CDR3 length: 15 residues. Per germline, CDR1 LNHDA and CDR2 SQIVND (reference sequence). Trimming stripped 3 bases from V and 3 bases from J, with 14 bases between. Here the CDR3 DNA reads TGTGCCAGTAGTATTGGGGCAGGGGCGTACACTGAAGCTTTCTTT. It encodes CASSIGAGAYTEAFF.

The gene calls are TRBV19 and TRBJ1-5; D may be TRBD1 (5 bases). This CDR3 comprises 12 residues. The V and J ends lost 3 bases and 9 bases respectively, with 9 bases between them. In germline, CDR1 is LNHDA, CDR2 SQIVND (reference sequence). The DNA for the CDR3 is TGTGCCAGTAGTATTCAGGGTCGGCCCCAGCATTTT. It is translated as CASSIQGRPQHF. Full variable domain (rest looked up from reference TRBV19 and TRBJ1-5): DGGITQSPKYLFRKEGQNVTLSCEQNLNHDAMYWYRQDPGQGLRLIYYSQIVNDFQKGDIAEGYSVSREKKESFPLTVTSAQKNPTAFYLCASSIQGRPQHFGDGTRLSIL.